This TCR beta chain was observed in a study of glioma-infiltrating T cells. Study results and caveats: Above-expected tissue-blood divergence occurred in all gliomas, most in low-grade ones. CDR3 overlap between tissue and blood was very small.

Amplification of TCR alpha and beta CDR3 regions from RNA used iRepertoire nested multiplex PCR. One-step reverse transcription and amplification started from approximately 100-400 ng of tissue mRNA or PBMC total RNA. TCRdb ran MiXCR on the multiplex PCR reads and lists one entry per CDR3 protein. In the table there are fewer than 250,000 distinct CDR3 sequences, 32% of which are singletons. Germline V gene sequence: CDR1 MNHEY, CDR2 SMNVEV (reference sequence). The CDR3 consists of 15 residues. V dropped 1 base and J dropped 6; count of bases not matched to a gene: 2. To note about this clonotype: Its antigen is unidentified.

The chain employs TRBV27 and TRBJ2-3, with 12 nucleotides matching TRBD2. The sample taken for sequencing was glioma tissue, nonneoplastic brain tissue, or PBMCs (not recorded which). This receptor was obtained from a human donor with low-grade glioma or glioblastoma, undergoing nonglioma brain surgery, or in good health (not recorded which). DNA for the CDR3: TGTGCCAGCAGTTTATTCCTAGCGGGAGGGGATACGCAGTATTTT. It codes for CASSLFLAGGDTQYF.